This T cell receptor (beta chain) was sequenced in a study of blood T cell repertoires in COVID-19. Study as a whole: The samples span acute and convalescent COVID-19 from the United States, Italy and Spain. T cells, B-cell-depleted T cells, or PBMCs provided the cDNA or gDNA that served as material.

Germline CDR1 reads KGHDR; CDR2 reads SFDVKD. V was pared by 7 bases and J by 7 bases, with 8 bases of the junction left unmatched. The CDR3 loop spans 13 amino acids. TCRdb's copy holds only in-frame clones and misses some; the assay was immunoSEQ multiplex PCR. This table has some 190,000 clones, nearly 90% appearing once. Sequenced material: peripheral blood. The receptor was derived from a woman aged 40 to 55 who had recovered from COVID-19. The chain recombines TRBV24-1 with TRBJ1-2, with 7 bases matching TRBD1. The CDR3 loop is CATSEQGRGGYTF. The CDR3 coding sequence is TGTGCCACCAGCGAACAGGGGAGAGGTGGCTACACCTTC.